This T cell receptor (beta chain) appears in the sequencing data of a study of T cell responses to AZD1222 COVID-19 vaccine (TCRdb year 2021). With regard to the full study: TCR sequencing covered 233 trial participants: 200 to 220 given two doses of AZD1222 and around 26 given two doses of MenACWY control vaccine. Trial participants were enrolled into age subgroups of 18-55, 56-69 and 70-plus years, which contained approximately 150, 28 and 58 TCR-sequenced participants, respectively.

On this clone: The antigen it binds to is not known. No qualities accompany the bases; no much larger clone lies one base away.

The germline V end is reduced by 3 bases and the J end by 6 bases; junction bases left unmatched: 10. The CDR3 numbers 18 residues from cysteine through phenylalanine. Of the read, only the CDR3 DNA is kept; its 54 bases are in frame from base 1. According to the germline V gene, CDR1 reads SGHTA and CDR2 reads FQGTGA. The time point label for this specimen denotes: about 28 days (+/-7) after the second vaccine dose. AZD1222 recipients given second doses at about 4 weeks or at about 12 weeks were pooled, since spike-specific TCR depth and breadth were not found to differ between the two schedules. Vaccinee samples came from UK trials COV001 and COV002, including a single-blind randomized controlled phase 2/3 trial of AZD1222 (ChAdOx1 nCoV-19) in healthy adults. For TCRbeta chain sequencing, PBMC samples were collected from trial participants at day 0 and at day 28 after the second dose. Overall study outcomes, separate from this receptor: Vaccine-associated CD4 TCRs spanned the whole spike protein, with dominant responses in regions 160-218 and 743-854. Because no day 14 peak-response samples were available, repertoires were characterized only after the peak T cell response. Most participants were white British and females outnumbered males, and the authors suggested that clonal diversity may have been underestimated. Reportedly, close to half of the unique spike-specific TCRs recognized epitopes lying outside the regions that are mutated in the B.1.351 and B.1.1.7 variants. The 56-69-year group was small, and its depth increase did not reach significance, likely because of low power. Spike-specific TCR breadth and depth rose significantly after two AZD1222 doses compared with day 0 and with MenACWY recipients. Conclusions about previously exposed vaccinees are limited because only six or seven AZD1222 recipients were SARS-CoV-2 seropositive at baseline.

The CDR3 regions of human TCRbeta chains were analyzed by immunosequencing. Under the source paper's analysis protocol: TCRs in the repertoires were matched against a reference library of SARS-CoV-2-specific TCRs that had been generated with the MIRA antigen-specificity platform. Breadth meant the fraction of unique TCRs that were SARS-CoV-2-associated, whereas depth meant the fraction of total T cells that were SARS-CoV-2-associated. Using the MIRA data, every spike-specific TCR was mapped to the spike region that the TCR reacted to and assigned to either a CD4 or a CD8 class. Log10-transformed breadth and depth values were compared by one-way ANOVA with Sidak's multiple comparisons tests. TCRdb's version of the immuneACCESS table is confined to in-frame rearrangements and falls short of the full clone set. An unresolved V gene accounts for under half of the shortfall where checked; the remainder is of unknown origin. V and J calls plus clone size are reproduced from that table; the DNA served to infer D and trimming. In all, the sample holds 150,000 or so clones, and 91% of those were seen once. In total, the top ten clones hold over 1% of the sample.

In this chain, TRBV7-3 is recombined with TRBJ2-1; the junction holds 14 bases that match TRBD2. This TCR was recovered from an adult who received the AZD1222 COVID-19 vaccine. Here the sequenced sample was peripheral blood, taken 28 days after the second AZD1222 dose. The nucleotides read TGTGCCAGCAGCTTCCGGACTAGCGGGAGGACCTCCCTCAATGAGCAGTTCTTC. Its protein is CASSFRTSGRTSLNEQFF.